Following are 25 T cell receptor beta chains from one sample sequenced in a study of shared clonotypes between healthy human individuals. Here immunoSEQ multiplex PCR was the method, and the copy in TCRdb shows in-frame clones only, minus some. The sample comprises about 590,000 clones, roughly 95% of which are singletons, and 0.09% to 0.13% rests with the top ten. Positively selected for CCR7, the CD45RO-negative cells used as naive CD8 cells excluded terminally differentiated effector memory CD45RA+ cells. The sample consisted of naive CD8+ T cells sorted from blood. Receptor source: a woman aged 30 to 39 in good health.

The chain couples TRBV19 to TRBJ1-1; D is unresolved. Germline CDR1 and CDR2: LNHDA and SQIVND (reference sequence). CDR3 length equals 14 residues. Trimming took off 3 bases at V and 1 base at J, with 9 bases between the two ends. The CDR3 spells CASSIWSRNTEAFF. The CDR3, as DNA: TGTGCCAGTAGTATCTGGTCCAGGAACACTGAAGCTTTCTTT.

CDR3 sequence reads: CASTLGYGRSNEQFF. CDR3 DNA: TGCGCCAGCACCCTCGGGTATGGCAGGTCCAATGAGCAGTTCTTC. The chain joins TRBV5-1 to TRBJ2-1, with D uncertain. The length of the CDR3 is 15 residues. The ends were cut back, 6 bases at V and 6 bases at J, with 19 bases in the middle. Per germline, CDR1 SGHRS and CDR2 YFSETQ.

The rearrangement uses TRBV7-7 and TRBJ2-5; 8 nucleotides agree with TRBD1. This CDR3 has 21 amino acids. CDR1 is SSHAT, CDR2 FNYEAQ, per germline (reference sequence). J was trimmed by 1 base and V by 0 bases; bases with no gene match: 19. CDR3 region: CASSLALVTNRTGTLQETQYF. Written as DNA, the CDR3 is TGTGCCAGCAGCTTAGCGCTCGTTACAAACCGGACAGGGACCCTCCAAGAGACCCAGTACTTC.

The chain carries TRBV28 and TRBJ1-5; the D is unclear. V was pared by 5 bases and J by 2 bases, with 10 bases between. CDR3 length: 14 residues. From germline, CDR1 is MDHEN and CDR2 SYDVKM. Here the CDR3 DNA reads TGTGCCAGCAGTCCCCCGATGGGCAATCAGCCCCAGCATTTT. As protein: CASSPPMGNQPQHF.

The chain recombines TRBV7-9 with TRBJ2-3; 7 positions match TRBD2. After removal of 0 bases from V and 4 bases from J, the junction contained 4 bases not matched to a gene. Per the germline V gene, CDR1 is SEHNR and CDR2 is FQNEAQ (reference sequence). The CDR3 contains 15 residues. CDR3 nucleotides: TGTGCCAGCAGCTTAGCGGGGGGGACCGCAGATACGCAGTATTTT. Translating gives CASSLAGGTADTQYF.

The V gene is TRBV12-2, the J gene TRBJ2-2; TRBD1, as called in the table, went unchecked against the DNA. TRBV12-2 is assigned pseudogene status. The CDR3 consists of 17 residues. In DNA form, the CDR3 reads TGTGCAAGTCGCTTAGAATATGGGACAGGTTACACCGGGGAGCTGTTTTTT. This translates into CASRLEYGTGYTGELFF.

The rearrangement joins TRBV25-1 to TRBJ1-5; tentative D call: TRBD1 (5 bases). V gave up 8 bases and J gave up 3 bases, with 14 bases separating them. CDR1 is MGHDK, CDR2 SYGVNS, per germline. The CDR3 loop spans 14 amino acids. CDR3 in amino acids: CASATGENNQPQHF. Written as DNA, the CDR3 is TGTGCCAGCGCCACAGGAGAAAACAATCAGCCCCAGCATTTT.

The rearrangement joins TRBV19 to TRBJ1-5; 8 nucleotides match TRBD1. The CDR3 loop spans 15 amino acids. V trimming: 5 bases; J trimming: 4 bases; junction bases outside the gene matches: 7. Per germline, CDR1 LNHDA and CDR2 SQIVND (reference sequence). The DNA for the CDR3 is TGTGCCAGTAGTTCTGGACAGGGAGCGAATCAGCCCCAGCATTTT. Protein: CASSSGQGANQPQHF.

This rearrangement joins TRBV4-1 to TRBJ2-1; 10 nucleotides agree with TRBD2. Germline V CDR1 and CDR2: MGHRA, YSYEKL. V was clipped by 1 base and J by 8 bases; unmatched bases: 5. This CDR3 comprises 15 residues. The CDR3 loop is CASSQVASGSDEQFF. The CDR3, as DNA: TGCGCCAGCAGCCAAGTGGCTAGCGGGAGTGATGAGCAGTTCTTC.

This clone was counted a single time. CDR3 nucleotide sequence: TGCGCCAGCAGCACGGGGGGGCGCTACGAGCAGTACTTC. This codes for CASSTGGRYEQYF. V is TRBV5-1 and J is TRBJ2-7; 8 nucleotides line up with TRBD2. This CDR3 has 13 residues. Trimming took 4 bases from V and 3 from J; bases not matched to a gene: 3. Germline-derived CDR1 and CDR2 are SGHRS and YFSETQ.

The chain is built from TRBV27 and TRBJ1-5; TRBD1 agrees at 9 bases. The CDR3 extends over 16 amino acids. The germline gives CDR1 MNHEY, CDR2 SMNVEV (reference sequence). The V and J ends lost 5 bases and 5 bases, in that order; junction bases with no gene match: 10. The CDR3 bases are TGTGCCAGCAGTCCATCTACAGGGGGCAGGTATCAGCCCCAGCATTTT. Its translation: CASSPSTGGRYQPQHF.

This rearrangement joins TRBV6-1 to TRBJ2-3; D possibly corresponds to TRBD2 (5 bases). The germline V gene has CDR1 MNHNS and CDR2 SASEGT. Trimming cost V 3 bases and J 2 bases, with 12 bases left between them. The CDR3 has 15 residues. CDR3 in DNA: TGTGCCAGCAGTGACGCGCCCCTAGCCACAGATACGCAGTATTTT. Translating it yields CASSDAPLATDTQYF.

The chain recombines TRBV15 with TRBJ1-5; D not certain. The V gene lost 5 bases and the J gene lost 9 bases, with 14 bases spanning the gap. CDR1 LNHNV and CDR2 YYDKDF come from the germline V gene (reference sequence). The CDR3 extends over 13 amino acids. The CDR3 coding sequence is TGTGCCACCAGCGTGGCGGAGCAATGGCCCCAGCATTTT. This sequence encodes CATSVAEQWPQHF. The variable domain in full, completed from reference TRBV15 and TRBJ1-5, reads DAMVIQNPRYQVTQFGKPVTLSCSQTLNHNVMYWYQQKSSQAPKLLFHYYDKDFNNEADTPDNFQSRRPNTSFCFLDIRSPGLGDTAMYLCATSVAEQWPQHFGDGTRLSIL.

The chain joins TRBV19 to TRBJ2-5; the D is unclear. The CDR3 has 14 amino acids. V gave up 4 bases and J gave up 0 bases, with 9 bases separating them. Germline CDR1 is LNHDA and CDR2 is SQIVND (reference sequence). CDR3 residues: CASSTGPYQETQYF. The CDR3, as DNA: TGTGCCAGTAGTACAGGACCGTACCAAGAGACCCAGTACTTC.

The chain joins TRBV6-6 to TRBJ1-2; 7 bases line up with TRBD1. Losses at the gene ends were 6 bases for V and 0 bases for J; bases not matched to a gene: 10. The CDR3 runs 16 residues. Germline CDR1 is MNHNY and CDR2 is SVGAGI (reference sequence). In DNA, the CDR3 is TGTGCCAGCAGACTCGGGACAGAAGCACCTAACTATGGCTACACCTTC. It yields the protein CASRLGTEAPNYGYTF.

The chain is built from TRBV20-1 and TRBJ2-7, with D possibly TRBD1 on 6 matching bases. Germline V lookup: CDR1 DFQATT, CDR2 SNEGSKA (reference sequence). The CDR3 contains 11 residues. CDR3 nucleotides: TGCAGCACGAAACAGGGTTACGAGCAGTACTTC. This codes for CSTKQGYEQYF.

The rearrangement links TRBV4-1 to TRBJ2-2; TRBD2 might be the D (5 bases). Germline CDR1 and CDR2: MGHRA and YSYEKL. Trimming shortened V by 1 base and J by 8 bases, and 14 bases separated the two germline ends. CDR3 length equals 15 residues. The CDR3 DNA is TGCGCCAGCAGCCAAGTAGGCGGCGAGGGAGGGGAGCTGTTTTTT. Amino acids: CASSQVGGEGGELFF.

The rearrangement joins TRBV5-4 to TRBJ2-1; tentative D call: TRBD2 (5 bases). This CDR3 spans 15 amino acids. Trimming cost V 5 bases and J 7 bases, with 19 bases left between them. CDR1 is SGHNT, CDR2 YYREEE, per germline (reference sequence). The CDR3 DNA sequence: TGTGCCAGCAGTCAACCGGGAAGGAGGCGGAATGAGCAGTTCTTC. It specifies CASSQPGRRRNEQFF.

This sequence joins TRBV28 and TRBJ2-7, with 14 nucleotides matching TRBD2. The CDR3 covers 16 residues. CDR1 is MDHEN and CDR2 is SYDVKM in the germline V gene. Trimming cost V 6 bases and J 7 bases; bases outside gene matches: 11. The CDR3 region is CASRSGLAGVKREQYF. The DNA of the CDR3 is TGTGCCAGCAGGTCGGGACTAGCGGGAGTAAAACGTGAGCAGTACTTC.

The V and J genes are TRBV11-2 and TRBJ2-3; 10 bases match TRBD2. Unmatched junction bases numbered 4, after V lost 2 bases and J lost 5 bases. The CDR3 totals 15 residues. Germline V CDR1 and CDR2: SGHAT, FQNNGV. The chain's CDR3 is CASSLLAGAIDTQYF. The DNA of the CDR3 is TGTGCCAGCAGCTTACTAGCGGGAGCAATAGATACGCAGTATTTT.

The chain carries TRBV28 and TRBJ2-5; no clear D. V shed 6 bases and J shed 4 bases, with 15 bases lying between them. Germline V gene lookup returns CDR1 MDHEN and CDR2 SYDVKM. This CDR3 has 14 amino acids. Here the CDR3 DNA reads TGTGCCAGCAGCTTGGGGATCGAGGTAGAGACCCAGTACTTC. The encoded protein is CASSLGIEVETQYF.

This sequence joins TRBV13 and TRBJ1-2; 7 bases are shared with TRBD1. Per the germline V gene, CDR1 is PRHDT and CDR2 is FYEKMQ (reference sequence). The V and J ends lost 4 bases and 4 bases, in that order; junction bases with no gene match: 3. The length of the CDR3 is 13 residues. CDR3 bases: TGTGCCAGCAGCTCGGGACAGACCTATGGCTACACCTTC. Its protein is CASSSGQTYGYTF.

V and J are TRBV28 and TRBJ1-5; possibly TRBD1 for D (5 bases). The CDR3 loop spans 19 amino acids. The V end was cut by 5 bases, the J end by 4 bases, with 27 bases between. Germline CDR1 and CDR2: MDHEN and SYDVKM. DNA of the CDR3: TGTGCCAGCAGTGGTTACGAAACGGACACCCAAGCCTCTAATCAGCCCCAGCATTTT. Translated: CASSGYETDTQASNQPQHF.

This chain uses TRBV5-5 with TRBJ1-2; D might be TRBD1 (5 bases). This CDR3 has 14 residues. The ends were cut back, 3 bases at V and 5 bases at J, with 14 bases in the middle. Per germline, CDR1 SGHKS and CDR2 YYEKEE (reference sequence). The CDR3 nucleotides read TGTGCCAGCAGCTCCGGTCCGGACACGTATGGCTACACCTTC. Protein sequence: CASSSGPDTYGYTF.

V usage is TRBV5-6 and J usage is TRBJ2-1; possible D gene TRBD1, 6 bases. The CDR3 length is 12 residues. Trimming cost V 5 bases and J 8 bases, with 11 bases left between them. Germline V gene lookup returns CDR1 SGHDT and CDR2 YYEEEE. The CDR3 loop is CASRSGGHEQFF. CDR3 DNA: TGTGCCAGCAGATCTGGGGGCCATGAGCAGTTCTTC.